This TCR beta chain was recovered during a study of T cell repertoires in cytomegalovirus infection. TCRdb reanalysed the reads using MiXCR and keeps one entry per CDR3 protein. This sample has approximately 590,000 distinct CDR3 sequences, with over 35% found just once. The CDR3 is made up of 15 amino acids. Germline lookup yields CDR1 MDHEN and CDR2 SYDVKM. Trimming left V 9 bases short and J 1 base short, with 15 bases between. With regard to this clonotype: Its specificity is unknown.

The sample in question was cultured PBMCs, obtained from culture after CMV antigen stimulation. This chain links TRBV28 with TRBJ2-2; weak D call: TRBD1 (6 bases). The sequence was collected from a human donor in good health (CMV status not recorded). Some clones in this sample may be carry-over from other donors' samples. The CDR3 sequence is CASHPPGQNTGELFF. In DNA form, the CDR3 reads TGTGCCAGTCACCCGCCGGGACAGAACACCGGGGAGCTGTTTTTT.